The 31 T cell receptor beta chains given below trace back to one sample, sequenced in a study of T cell responses to AZD1222 COVID-19 vaccine. Sequencing was performed with immunoSEQ multiplex PCR; in TCRdb, only in-frame clones are kept and a portion is missing. The data hold over 150,000 clones, with under 95% observed a single time. The material sequenced was peripheral blood, taken on day 0 of MenACWY control vaccination. The origin of the receptors is an adult in good health.

The V gene is TRBV9, the J gene TRBJ2-6; D might be TRBD1 (6 bases). The ends were cut back, 4 bases at V and 2 bases at J, with 10 bases in the middle. CDR3 length: 15 amino acids. Germline V gene sequence: CDR1 SGDLS, CDR2 YYNGEE. The DNA for the CDR3 is TGTGCCAGCAGCCCGCGACAGGCTGGGGCCAACGTCCTGACTTTC. Translated: CASSPRQAGANVLTF.

The chain employs TRBV7-2 and TRBJ2-1, with D possibly being TRBD2 (5 bases). Deletions cut 1 base from V and 0 bases from J, with 19 bases between. There are 19 residues in the CDR3. The germline V gene has CDR1 SGHTA and CDR2 FQGNSA. In nucleotides, the CDR3 is TGTGCCAGCAGCTTAGTTAGCCTAGCTGGGTATGGCTCCTACAATGAGCAGTTCTTC. Its translation: CASSLVSLAGYGSYNEQFF.

The V and J genes are TRBV6-5 and TRBJ2-5, with unresolved D. The germline gives CDR1 MNHEY, CDR2 SVGAGI. Trimming pared 7 bases from V and 5 bases from J, leaving 14 bases between. The CDR3 extends over 13 amino acids. The CDR3 region has the DNA TGTGCCAGCACTTGGACGGACGGGGAGACCCAGTACTTC. Protein: CASTWTDGETQYF.

This clone was counted once. V and J are TRBV9 and TRBJ1-6; D unresolved. CDR1 and CDR2 from the germline V gene are SGDLS and YYNGEE. With 0 bases removed from V and 7 bases from J, the gap between germline ends came to 2 bases. CDR3 length equals 12 residues. CDR3: CASSVANSPLHF. For the CDR3, the DNA is TGTGCCAGCAGCGTAGCAAATTCACCCCTCCACTTT.

V and J are TRBV27 and TRBJ2-7; D is unclear. CDR1 and CDR2 (germline): MNHEY, SMNVEV (reference sequence). The V end was cut by 7 bases, the J end by 3 bases, with 7 bases between. The CDR3 loop spans 11 amino acids. The CDR3 loop is CASIRGYEQYF. DNA of the CDR3: TGTGCCAGCATCCGCGGCTACGAGCAGTACTTC.

The genes are TRBV19 and TRBJ1-1, with 8 bases matching TRBD1. Germline V lookup: CDR1 LNHDA, CDR2 SQIVND (reference sequence). The V segment lost 1 base and the J segment 5 bases; nucleotides outside the gene matches: 6. CDR3 length: 15 amino acids. For the CDR3, the DNA is TGTGCCAGTAGTATAGTACAGGGGGGGTATACTGAAGCTTTCTTT. Its translation is CASSIVQGGYTEAFF.

V gene TRBV7-9 combines with J gene TRBJ2-7; perhaps TRBD2 as D (6 bases). CDR1 SEHNR and CDR2 FQNEAQ come from the germline V gene (reference sequence). CDR3 size: 13 residues. Trimming cost V 6 bases and J 2 bases, with 11 bases left between them. The CDR3 region has the DNA TGTGCCAGCAGACCGGGACTCGCCTACGAGCAGTACTTC. Encoded protein: CASRPGLAYEQYF.

The chain uses TRBV27 and TRBJ2-7; TRBD1 aligns across 8 bases. CDR1 and CDR2 (germline): MNHEY, SMNVEV (reference sequence). This CDR3 is built from 14 residues. The junction had 7 bases not matched to a gene; V was cut back by 7 bases and J by 2 bases. CDR3 bases: TGTGCCAGCACCACGACAGGGGCGACCTACGAGCAGTACTTC. As protein: CASTTTGATYEQYF.

This sequence joins TRBV18 and TRBJ1-4; weak D call: TRBD1 (5 bases). V was pared by 4 bases and J by 4 bases, with 13 bases between. The germline V gene encodes CDR1 KGHSH and CDR2 LQKENI. This CDR3 region has 15 residues. The DNA for the CDR3 is TGTGCCAGCTCACTACCGGGACTGAGTAATGAAAAACTGTTTTTT. This gives the protein CASSLPGLSNEKLFF.

CDR3 nucleotide sequence: TGCGCCAGCAGCTTAGGAATCTACAGGGCTGGAGAGACCCAGTACTTC. Translating it yields CASSLGIYRAGETQYF. J is TRBJ2-5 and V is TRBV5-1, with a tentative D call TRBD1 (6 bases). The CDR3 runs 16 residues. V was shortened by 2 bases and J by 4 bases, with 18 bases between the two germline ends. Germline V lookup: CDR1 SGHRS, CDR2 YFSETQ.

The count of this clone is one. The DNA for the CDR3 is TGTGCCAGCAGCCCCACGGGGAGCGGGAGTCTCGGCGAGCAGTACTTC. It specifies CASSPTGSGSLGEQYF. J is TRBJ2-7 and V is TRBV11-2; TRBD2 matches 8 bases. With 5 bases clipped from V and 6 bases from J, the junction kept 15 bases outside the gene matches. The CDR3 spans 16 residues. In germline, CDR1 is SGHAT, CDR2 FQNNGV.

The rearrangement uses TRBV28 and TRBJ2-3; 8 positions match TRBD2. CDR3 length: 13 amino acids. V lost 11 bases, J lost 3 bases, and 7 bases stayed unmatched. Germline CDR1 is MDHEN and CDR2 is SYDVKM. For the CDR3, the DNA is TGTGCCTGCCACCGGGGGGGGACAGATACGCAGTATTTT. Translating it yields CACHRGGTDTQYF.

The chain employs TRBV5-1 and TRBJ1-2; D is ambiguous. There are 15 residues in the CDR3. Trimming removed 0 bases from V and 1 base from J, with 10 bases in between. Germline loops: CDR1 SGHRS, CDR2 YFSETQ. CDR3 in amino acids: CASSLGGVVNYGYTF. In DNA form, the CDR3 reads TGCGCCAGCAGCTTGGGCGGGGTGGTTAACTATGGCTACACCTTC.

The V and J genes are TRBV30 and TRBJ2-1; no clear D gene. V gave up 3 bases and J gave up 4 bases, with 4 bases separating them. Germline V gene data show CDR1 as GTSNPN and CDR2 as SVGIG (reference sequence). This CDR3 region has 11 residues. In DNA, the CDR3 is TGTGCCTGGAGGCTTTACAATGAGCAGTTCTTC. This sequence encodes CAWRLYNEQFF.

The V and J genes are TRBV27 and TRBJ2-4, with D tentatively TRBD1 (6 bases). Germline V gene lookup returns CDR1 MNHEY and CDR2 SMNVEV (reference sequence). V was shortened by 4 bases and J by 2 bases, with 15 bases between the two germline ends. The CDR3 spans 16 residues. CDR3 amino acids: CASSSPTGVSKNIQYF. CDR3 nucleotides: TGTGCCAGCAGTTCTCCGACAGGCGTATCCAAAAACATTCAGTACTTC.

The chain joins TRBV28 to TRBJ1-6, with 8 bases aligning to TRBD1. The CDR3 is 13 amino acids. Germline V lookup: CDR1 MDHEN, CDR2 SYDVKM. The V segment lost 6 bases and the J segment 11 bases; nucleotides outside the gene matches: 6. CDR3 loop: CASRSGGSPPLHF. The CDR3 DNA is TGTGCCAGCAGGTCAGGGGGCAGCCCACCCCTCCACTTT.

The rearrangement links TRBV5-1 to TRBJ2-3; D uncertain. V lost 4 bases and J lost 0, with 12 bases in between. Germline lookup yields CDR1 SGHRS and CDR2 YFSETQ. This CDR3 spans 15 amino acids. For the CDR3, the DNA is TGCGCCAGCAGCGTTAAGATCTCTAGCACAGATACGCAGTATTTT. It is translated as CASSVKISSTDTQYF.

The V gene is TRBV7-3, the J gene TRBJ2-1; D perhaps matches TRBD1 (6 bases). In germline, CDR1 is SGHTA, CDR2 FQGTGA. Trimming shortened V by 2 bases and J by 5 bases, and 13 bases separated the two germline ends. The CDR3 has 15 residues. The CDR3 bases are TGTGCCAGCAGCTTAGGTTCGCAGGGGAACAATGAGCAGTTCTTC. Its translation is CASSLGSQGNNEQFF.

This clone was recorded once. The gene calls are TRBV5-1 and TRBJ2-3, with D perhaps TRBD2 (5 bases). The ends were cut back, 0 bases at V and 1 base at J, with 15 bases in the middle. CDR1 SGHRS and CDR2 YFSETQ come from the germline V gene. The CDR3 consists of 17 residues. CDR3 DNA: TGCGCCAGCAGCTTGGCCGGAGGAGCCTCCCGCACAGATACGCAGTATTTT. Protein: CASSLAGGASRTDTQYF.

The chain employs TRBV7-6 and TRBJ2-7; D may correspond to TRBD1 or TRBD2 (5 bases each). CDR1 and CDR2 (germline): SGHVS, FNYEAQ. The CDR3 is 15 residues long. The V end lost 5 bases, the J end lost 3 bases, and 17 bases lay between the germline ends. As DNA, the CDR3 is TGTGCCAGCAGCACGAGAGGGGAAGGGGTCTACGAGCAGTACTTC. This gives the protein CASSTRGEGVYEQYF.

J is TRBJ1-2 and V is TRBV2; possible D gene TRBD1, 5 bases. This CDR3 comprises 15 residues. V was trimmed by 3 bases and J by 4 bases, leaving 15 bases between them. The germline gives CDR1 SNHLY, CDR2 FYNNEI. The CDR3 DNA sequence: TGTGCCAGCAGTGATGAGTCAGGGATTTTCTATGGCTACACCTTC. The encoded protein is CASSDESGIFYGYTF.

This clone was recorded once. The chain is built from TRBV19 and TRBJ2-7; 14 nucleotides match TRBD2. V lost 8 bases to trimming and J lost 3 bases; unmatched junction nucleotides: 3. The germline V gene has CDR1 LNHDA and CDR2 SQIVND (reference sequence). The CDR3 is 14 amino acids. The CDR3 is CASSGTSGSYEQYF. As DNA, the CDR3 is TGTGCCAGTTCCGGGACTAGCGGGAGCTACGAGCAGTACTTC. The variable domain in full, completed from reference TRBV19 and TRBJ2-7, reads DGGITQSPKYLFRKEGQNVTLSCEQNLNHDAMYWYRQDPGQGLRLIYYSQIVNDFQKGDIAEGYSVSREKKESFPLTVTSAQKNPTAFYLCASSGTSGSYEQYFGPGTRLTVT.

The chain recombines TRBV3-1 (or the pseudogene TRBV3-2) with TRBJ1-2, with a weak D call TRBD1 (6 bases). The germline V gene has CDR1 LGHDT and CDR2 YNNKEL (reference sequence). The V gene lost 4 bases and the J gene lost 6 bases, with 15 bases spanning the gap. The CDR3 contains 14 residues. The CDR3 spells CASSRIQGLHGYTF. CDR3 nucleotides: TGTGCCAGCAGCCGGATACAGGGCCTACATGGCTACACCTTC.

V and J are TRBV5-5 and TRBJ2-1; D unclear. V dropped 4 bases and J dropped 5 bases, with 4 bases sitting between them. The germline V gene encodes CDR1 SGHKS and CDR2 YYEKEE (reference sequence). CDR3 length: 11 residues. CDR3 sequence: CASSEHNEQFF. CDR3 DNA sequence: TGTGCCAGCAGCGAGCACAATGAGCAGTTCTTC.

The V and J genes are TRBV20-1 and TRBJ2-5; D is ambiguous. Germline values: CDR1 DFQATT, CDR2 SNEGSKA (reference sequence). The CDR3 is made up of 13 amino acids. Trimming cost V 3 bases and J 5 bases, with 13 bases left between them. As DNA, the CDR3 is TGCAGTGCTAGTAAGAAGGTCTTGGAGACCCAGTACTTC. Translating it yields CSASKKVLETQYF.

CDR3 sequence: CASSMMDLQGAYSYNSPLHF. The CDR3 nucleotides are TGTGCCAGTAGTATGATGGACCTCCAGGGAGCCTACTCCTATAATTCACCCCTCCACTTT. This chain connects TRBV19 to TRBJ1-6; a weak D match, TRBD1 (5 bases). The length of the CDR3 is 20 residues. CDR1 and CDR2 (germline): LNHDA, SQIVND (reference sequence). Trimming shortened V by 3 bases and J by 0 bases, and 21 bases separated the two germline ends.

The table lists this clone with a count of one. J is TRBJ1-1 and V is TRBV19, with 7 bases aligning to TRBD1. The CDR3 totals 15 residues. J gave up 0 bases and V 4 bases, and 5 bases lay outside the gene matches. Germline V CDR1 and CDR2: LNHDA, SQIVND (reference sequence). CDR3 sequence (DNA): TGTGCCAGTAGTACCTCAGGGGGGATGAACACTGAAGCTTTCTTT. Protein product: CASSTSGGMNTEAFF.

The V and J genes are TRBV7-8 and TRBJ1-2, with a possible D match to TRBD1 (5 bases). CDR3 length: 13 residues. Germline loops: CDR1 SGHVS, CDR2 FQNEAQ. V lost 5 bases, J lost 6 bases, and 13 bases lay in between. CDR3 nucleotide sequence: TGTGCCAGCAGCCCACTCAGGGTGGATGGCTACACCTTC. Translation: CASSPLRVDGYTF.

The DNA for the CDR3 is TGCAGCGTCACGGGACTAGCGGGTGGGGCTGGGGAGCTGTTTTTT. Translating it yields CSVTGLAGGAGELFF. This rearrangement joins TRBV29-1 to TRBJ2-2, with TRBD2 identical over 12 bases. The trim removed 6 bases at V and 8 bases at J, leaving 10 bases unmatched. The CDR3 totals 15 residues. Germline V lookup: CDR1 SQVTM, CDR2 ANQGSEA.

The CDR3 loop is CASSQVPPGTGGNQPQHF. CDR3 nucleotides: TGTGCCAGCAGCCAAGTACCCCCCGGGACAGGGGGCAATCAGCCCCAGCATTTT. This sequence joins TRBV3-1 (or the pseudogene TRBV3-2) and TRBJ1-5, with TRBD1 identical over 10 bases. V shed 1 base and J 2 bases; nucleotides not matched to a gene: 8. This CDR3 comprises 18 residues. Germline lookup yields CDR1 LGHDT and CDR2 YNNKEL (reference sequence).

V is TRBV7-2 and J is TRBJ1-1; D is uncertain. CDR1 is SGHTA and CDR2 is FQGNSA in the germline V gene. Trimming took off 5 bases at V and 9 bases at J, with 16 bases between the two ends. This CDR3 has 13 residues. The CDR3 region is CASSLYWTEQAFF. The CDR3 DNA is TGTGCCAGCAGCCTGTATTGGACGGAGCAAGCTTTCTTT.